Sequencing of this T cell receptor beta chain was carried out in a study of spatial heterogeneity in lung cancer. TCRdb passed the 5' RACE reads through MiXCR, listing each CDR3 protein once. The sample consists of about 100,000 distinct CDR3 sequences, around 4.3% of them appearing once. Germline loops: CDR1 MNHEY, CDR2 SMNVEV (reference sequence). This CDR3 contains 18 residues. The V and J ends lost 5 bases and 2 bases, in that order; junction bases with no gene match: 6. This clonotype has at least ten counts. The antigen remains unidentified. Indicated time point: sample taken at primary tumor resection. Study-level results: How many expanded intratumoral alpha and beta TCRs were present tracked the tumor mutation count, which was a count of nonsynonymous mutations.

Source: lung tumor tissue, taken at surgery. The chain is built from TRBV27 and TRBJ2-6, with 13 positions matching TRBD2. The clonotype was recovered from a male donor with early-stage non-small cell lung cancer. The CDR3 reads CASSKTGLAGTGANVLTF. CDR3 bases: TGTGCCAGCAGTAAAACGGGACTAGCGGGAACTGGGGCCAACGTCCTGACTTTC.